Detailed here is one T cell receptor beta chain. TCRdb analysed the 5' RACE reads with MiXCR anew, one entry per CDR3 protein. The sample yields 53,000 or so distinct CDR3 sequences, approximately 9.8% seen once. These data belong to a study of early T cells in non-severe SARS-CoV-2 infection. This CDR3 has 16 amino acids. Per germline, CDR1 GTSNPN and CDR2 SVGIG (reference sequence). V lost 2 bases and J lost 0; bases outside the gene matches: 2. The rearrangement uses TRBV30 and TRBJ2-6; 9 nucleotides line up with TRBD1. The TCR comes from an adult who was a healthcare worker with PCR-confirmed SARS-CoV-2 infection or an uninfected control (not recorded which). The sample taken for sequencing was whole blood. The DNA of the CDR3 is TGTGCCTGGAGTTCGACAGGGGGCTCTGGGGCCAACGTCCTGACTTTC. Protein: CAWSSTGGSGANVLTF.